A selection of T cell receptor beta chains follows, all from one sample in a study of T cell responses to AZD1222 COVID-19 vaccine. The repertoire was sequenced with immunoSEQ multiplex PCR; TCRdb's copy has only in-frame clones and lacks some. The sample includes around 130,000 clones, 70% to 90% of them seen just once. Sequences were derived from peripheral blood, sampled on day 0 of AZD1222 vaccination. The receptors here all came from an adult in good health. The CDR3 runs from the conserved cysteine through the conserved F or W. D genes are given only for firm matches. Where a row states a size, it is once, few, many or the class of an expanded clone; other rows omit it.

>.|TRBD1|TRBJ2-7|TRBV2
CASRGTGAYEQYF
TGTGCCAGCCGGGGGACAGGAGCCTACGAGCAGTACTTC
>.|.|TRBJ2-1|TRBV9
CASSPNLRHEQFF
TGTGCCAGCAGCCCGAACCTAAGGCATGAGCAGTTCTTC
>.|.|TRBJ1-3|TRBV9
CASSGQAKSSGNTIYF
TGTGCCAGCAGCGGACAGGCTAAGAGCTCTGGAAACACCATATATTTT
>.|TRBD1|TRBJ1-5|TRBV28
CASSPGQGAAGYQPQHF
TGTGCCAGCAGCCCTGGACAGGGGGCGGCGGGGTATCAGCCCCAGCATTTT
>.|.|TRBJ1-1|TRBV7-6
CASSFRTGSNTEAFF
TGTGCCAGCAGCTTCCGGACTGGTTCGAACACTGAAGCTTTCTTT
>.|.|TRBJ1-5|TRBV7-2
CASSLGPDQPQHF
TGTGCCAGCAGCTTAGGCCCCGATCAGCCCCAGCATTTT
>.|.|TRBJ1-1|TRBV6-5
CASSYGGGNTEAFF
TGTGCCAGCAGTTACGGGGGTGGAAACACTGAAGCTTTCTTT
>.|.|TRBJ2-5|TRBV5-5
CASSSSGETQYF
TGTGCCAGCAGCTCCTCGGGGGAGACCCAGTACTTC
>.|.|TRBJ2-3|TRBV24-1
CATSDPHFPQYF
TGTGCCACCAGTGACCCACATTTCCCGCAGTATTTT
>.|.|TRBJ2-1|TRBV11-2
CASSSSGTYNEQFF
TGTGCCAGCAGCTCCAGCGGGACATACAATGAGCAGTTCTTC
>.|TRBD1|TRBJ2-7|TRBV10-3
CAISDLGQGYSYEQYF
TGTGCCATCAGTGACCTGGGACAGGGGTACTCCTACGAGCAGTACTTC
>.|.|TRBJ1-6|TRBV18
CASSPSENSPLHF
TGTGCCAGCTCACCATCGGAGAATTCACCCCTCCACTTT
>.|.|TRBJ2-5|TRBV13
CASSFAGKETQYF
TGTGCCAGCAGCTTTGCGGGAAAGGAGACCCAGTACTTC
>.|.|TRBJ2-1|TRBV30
CAWSVLEDEQFF
TGTGCCTGGAGTGTGTTGGAAGATGAGCAGTTCTTC
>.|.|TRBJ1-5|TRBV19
CASSIGSASNQPQHF
TGTGCCAGTAGTATTGGATCCGCCTCCAATCAGCCCCAGCATTTT
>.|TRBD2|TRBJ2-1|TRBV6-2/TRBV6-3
CASSPERAGEYNEQFF
TGTGCCAGCAGTCCCGAGAGGGCGGGGGAGTACAATGAGCAGTTCTTC
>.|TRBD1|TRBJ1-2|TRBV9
CASSARTGWNYGYTF
TGTGCCAGCAGCGCCAGGACAGGGTGGAACTATGGCTACACCTTC
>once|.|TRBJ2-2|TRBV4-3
CASSQEASHTGELFF
TGCGCCAGCAGCCAAGAAGCCTCCCACACCGGGGAGCTGTTTTTT
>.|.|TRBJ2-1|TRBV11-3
CASSLGGILNEQFF
TGTGCCAGCAGCTTAGGCGGGATACTCAATGAGCAGTTCTTC
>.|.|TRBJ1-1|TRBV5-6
CASSPTATISTTNTEAFF
TGTGCCAGCAGCCCGACGGCCACAATTTCCACCACCAACACTGAAGCTTTCTTT
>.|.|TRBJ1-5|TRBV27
CASSRVDSNQPQHF
TGTGCCAGCAGTCGGGTCGATAGCAATCAGCCCCAGCATTTT
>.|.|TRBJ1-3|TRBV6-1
CASSEAGRNTIYF
TGTGCCAGCAGTGAAGCGGGAAGAAACACCATATATTTT
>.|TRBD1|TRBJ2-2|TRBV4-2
CASSHPTGQGSSGELFF
TGTGCCAGCAGCCATCCCACGGGACAGGGCTCATCCGGGGAGCTGTTTTTT
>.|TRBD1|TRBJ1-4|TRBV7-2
CASSLGLGQGLEKLFF
TGTGCCAGCAGCTTAGGGCTCGGACAGGGGCTAGAAAAACTGTTTTTT
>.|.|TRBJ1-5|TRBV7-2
CASSLVSVNSNQPQHF
TGTGCCAGCAGCTTAGTATCGGTAAATAGCAATCAGCCCCAGCATTTT
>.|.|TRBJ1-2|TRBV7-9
CASSFVNRRANYGYTF
TGTGCCAGCAGCTTCGTGAACCGAAGAGCTAACTATGGCTACACCTTC
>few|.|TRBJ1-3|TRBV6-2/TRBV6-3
CASSYRTLGNTIYF
TGTGCCAGCAGTTACAGGACACTTGGAAACACCATATATTTT
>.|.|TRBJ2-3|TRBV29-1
CSVDSRQTQYF
TGCAGCGTTGATTCCAGACAAACGCAGTATTTT
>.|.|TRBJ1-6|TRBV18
CASSVQRGGGNSPLHF
TGTGCCAGCTCAGTTCAGAGGGGCGGTGGGAATTCACCCCTCCACTTT
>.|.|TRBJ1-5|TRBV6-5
CASRTVSNQPQHF
TGTGCCAGCCGGACAGTGAGCAATCAGCCCCAGCATTTT
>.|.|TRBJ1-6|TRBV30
CAWSKGRENNSPLHF
TGTGCCTGGAGTAAGGGGAGGGAGAATAATTCACCCCTCCACTTT
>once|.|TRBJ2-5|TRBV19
CASSRTRDVETQYF
TGTGCCAGTAGCCGAACTAGAGACGTGGAGACCCAGTACTTC
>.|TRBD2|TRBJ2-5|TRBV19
CASSITSRGEETQYF
TGTGCCAGTAGTATTACGAGCCGGGGGGAAGAGACCCAGTACTTC
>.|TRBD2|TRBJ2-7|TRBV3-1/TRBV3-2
CASSQTGTSGWEQYF
TGTGCCAGCAGCCAAACCGGGACTAGCGGTTGGGAGCAGTACTTC
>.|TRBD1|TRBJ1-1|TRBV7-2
CASSLGRQGTNTEAFF
TGTGCCAGCAGCTTAGGGCGACAGGGGACGAACACTGAAGCTTTCTTT
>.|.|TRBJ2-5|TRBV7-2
CASSFSVFQETQYF
TGTGCCAGCAGCTTTTCGGTTTTCCAAGAGACCCAGTACTTC
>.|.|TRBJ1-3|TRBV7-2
CASSWGSAASGNTIYF
TGTGCCAGCAGCTGGGGGTCGGCAGCCTCTGGAAACACCATATATTTT
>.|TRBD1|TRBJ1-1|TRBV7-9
CASSQDRGWTEAFF
TGTGCCAGCAGCCAGGACAGGGGGTGGACTGAAGCTTTCTTT
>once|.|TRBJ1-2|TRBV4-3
CASSQEIAGARGYTF
TGCGCCAGCAGCCAAGAAATAGCGGGGGCGAGGGGCTACACCTTC
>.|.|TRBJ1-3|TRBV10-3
CAISRDGRTGNTIYF
TGTGCCATCAGCAGGGACGGGCGTACTGGAAACACCATATATTTT
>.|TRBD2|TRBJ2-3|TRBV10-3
CAISEGLAQSDTQYF
TGTGCCATCAGTGAGGGACTAGCACAATCAGATACGCAGTATTTT
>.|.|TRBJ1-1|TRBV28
CASSLTGSNTEAFF
TGTGCCAGCAGTCTGACAGGATCGAACACTGAAGCTTTCTTT
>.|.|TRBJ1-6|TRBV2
CASISGPYNSPLHF
TGTGCCAGTATCAGTGGCCCCTATAATTCACCCCTCCACTTT
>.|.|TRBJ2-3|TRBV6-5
CASSRTASTDTQYF
TGTGCCAGCAGCCGGACAGCTAGCACAGATACGCAGTATTTT
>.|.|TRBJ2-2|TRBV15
CATSRDSVELFF
TGTGCCACCAGCAGAGATAGTGTGGAGCTGTTTTTT
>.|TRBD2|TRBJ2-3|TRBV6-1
CASSEILAGGTDTQYF
TGTGCCAGCAGTGAGATCCTAGCGGGAGGCACAGATACGCAGTATTTT